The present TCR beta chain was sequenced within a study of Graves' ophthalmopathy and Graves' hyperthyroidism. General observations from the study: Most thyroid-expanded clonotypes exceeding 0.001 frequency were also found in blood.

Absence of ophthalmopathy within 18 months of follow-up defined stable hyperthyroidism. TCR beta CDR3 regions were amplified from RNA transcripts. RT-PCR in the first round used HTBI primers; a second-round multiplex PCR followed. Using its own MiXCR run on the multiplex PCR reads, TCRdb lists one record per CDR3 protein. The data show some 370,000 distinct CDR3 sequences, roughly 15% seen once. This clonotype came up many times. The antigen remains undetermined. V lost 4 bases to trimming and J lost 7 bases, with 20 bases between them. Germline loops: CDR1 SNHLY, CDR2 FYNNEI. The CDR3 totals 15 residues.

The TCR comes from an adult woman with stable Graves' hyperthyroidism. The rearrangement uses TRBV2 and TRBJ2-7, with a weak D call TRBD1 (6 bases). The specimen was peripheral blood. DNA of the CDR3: TGTGCCAGCAGTGTAGGCCCCATGGGGGCAGGAGAGCAGTACTTC. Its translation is CASSVGPMGAGEQYF.